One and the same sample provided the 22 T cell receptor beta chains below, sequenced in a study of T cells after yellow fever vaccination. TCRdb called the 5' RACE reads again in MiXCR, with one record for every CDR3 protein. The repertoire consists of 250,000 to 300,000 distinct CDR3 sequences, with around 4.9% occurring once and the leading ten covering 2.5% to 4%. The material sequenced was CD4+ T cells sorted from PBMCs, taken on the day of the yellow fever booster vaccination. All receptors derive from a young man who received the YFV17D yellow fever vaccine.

CDR3 region: CSASRVPNTEAFF. The CDR3 region has the DNA TGCAGTGCTAGTAGGGTTCCCAACACTGAAGCTTTCTTT. V gene TRBV20-1 combines with J gene TRBJ1-1; D unresolved. From germline, CDR1 is DFQATT and CDR2 SNEGSKA (reference sequence). CDR3 length: 13 amino acids. V lost 3 bases, J lost 2 bases, and 10 bases lay in between.

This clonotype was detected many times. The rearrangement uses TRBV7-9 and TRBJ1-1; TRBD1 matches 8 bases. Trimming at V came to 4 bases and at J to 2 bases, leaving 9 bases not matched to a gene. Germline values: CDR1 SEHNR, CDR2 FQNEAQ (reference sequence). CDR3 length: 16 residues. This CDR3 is CASSSRQGPYNTEAFF. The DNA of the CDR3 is TGTGCCAGCAGCTCCAGACAGGGGCCATATAACACTGAAGCTTTCTTT.

CDR3 protein: CASTKDRGFYEQYF. The DNA for the CDR3 is TGTGCCAGCACCAAGGACAGGGGGTTCTACGAGCAGTACTTC. The chain recombines TRBV12-3 or TRBV12-4 with TRBJ2-7; the match to TRBD1 covers 10 bases. V gave up 7 bases and J gave up 3 bases; unmatched junction bases: 6. The CDR3 has 14 residues.

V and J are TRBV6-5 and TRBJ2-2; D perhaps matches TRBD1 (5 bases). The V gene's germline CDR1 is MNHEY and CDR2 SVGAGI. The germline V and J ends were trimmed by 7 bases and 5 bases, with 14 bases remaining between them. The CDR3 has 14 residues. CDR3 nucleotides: TGTGCCAGCATGCGAGTCAGGACAACCGGGGAGCTGTTTTTT. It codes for CASMRVRTTGELFF.

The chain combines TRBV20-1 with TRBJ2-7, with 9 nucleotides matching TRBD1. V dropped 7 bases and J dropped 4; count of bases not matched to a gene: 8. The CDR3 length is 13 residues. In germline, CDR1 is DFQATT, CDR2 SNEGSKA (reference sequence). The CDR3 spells CSVQGDRAYEQYV. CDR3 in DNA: TGCAGTGTTCAGGGGGACAGGGCTTACGAGCAGTACGTC.

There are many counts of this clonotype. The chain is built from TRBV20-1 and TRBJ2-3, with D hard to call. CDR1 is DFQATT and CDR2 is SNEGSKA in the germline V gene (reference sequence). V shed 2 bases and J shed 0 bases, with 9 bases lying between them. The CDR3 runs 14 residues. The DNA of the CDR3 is TGCAGTGCTAGAAAACAGAGTAGCACAGATACGCAGTATTTT. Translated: CSARKQSSTDTQYF.

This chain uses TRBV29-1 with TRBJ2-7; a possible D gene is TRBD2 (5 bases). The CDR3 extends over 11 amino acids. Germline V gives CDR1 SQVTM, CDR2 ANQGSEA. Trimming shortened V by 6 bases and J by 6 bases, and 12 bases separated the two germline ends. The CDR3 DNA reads TGCAGCGTAGAGGGCGGACGCGAGCAGTACTTC. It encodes CSVEGGREQYF.

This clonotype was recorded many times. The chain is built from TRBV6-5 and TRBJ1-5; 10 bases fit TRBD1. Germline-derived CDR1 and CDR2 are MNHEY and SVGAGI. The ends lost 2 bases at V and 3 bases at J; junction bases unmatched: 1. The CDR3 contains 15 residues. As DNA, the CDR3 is TGTGCCAGCAGTTACGGGACAGGGGACAATCAGCCCCAGCATTTT. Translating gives CASSYGTGDNQPQHF.

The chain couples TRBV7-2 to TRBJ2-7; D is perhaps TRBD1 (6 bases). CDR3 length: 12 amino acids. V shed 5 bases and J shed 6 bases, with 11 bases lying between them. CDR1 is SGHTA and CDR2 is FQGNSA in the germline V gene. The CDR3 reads CASSPPRGEQYF. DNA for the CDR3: TGTGCCAGCAGCCCCCCCAGGGGCGAGCAGTACTTC.

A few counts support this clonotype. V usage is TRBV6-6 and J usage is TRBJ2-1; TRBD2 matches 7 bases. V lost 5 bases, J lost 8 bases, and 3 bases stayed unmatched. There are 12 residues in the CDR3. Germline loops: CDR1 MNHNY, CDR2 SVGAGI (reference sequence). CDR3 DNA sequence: TGTGCCAGCAGTATACGGGGGGATGAGCAGTTCTTC. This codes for CASSIRGDEQFF.

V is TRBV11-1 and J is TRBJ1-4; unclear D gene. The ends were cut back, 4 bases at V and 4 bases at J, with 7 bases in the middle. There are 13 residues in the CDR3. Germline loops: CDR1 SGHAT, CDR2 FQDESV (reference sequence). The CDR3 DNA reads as TGTGCCAGCAGCTCAGTCCTTAATGAAAAACTGTTTTTT. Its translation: CASSSVLNEKLFF.

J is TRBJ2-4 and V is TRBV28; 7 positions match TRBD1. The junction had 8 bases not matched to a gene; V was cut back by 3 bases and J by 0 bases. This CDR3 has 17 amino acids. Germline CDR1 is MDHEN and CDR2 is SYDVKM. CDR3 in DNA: TGTGCCAGCAGTTTCTTAACAGGGGAGATAGCCAAAAACATTCAGTACTTC. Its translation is CASSFLTGEIAKNIQYF.

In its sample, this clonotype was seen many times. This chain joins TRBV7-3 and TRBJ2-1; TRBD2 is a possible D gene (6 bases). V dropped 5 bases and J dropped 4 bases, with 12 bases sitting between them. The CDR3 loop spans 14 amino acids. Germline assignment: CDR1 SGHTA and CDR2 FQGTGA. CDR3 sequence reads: CASSPGVSYNEQFF. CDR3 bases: TGTGCCAGCAGCCCGGGGGTGTCATACAATGAGCAGTTCTTC. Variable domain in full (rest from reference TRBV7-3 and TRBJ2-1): GAGVSQTPSNKVTEKGKYVELRCDPISGHTALYWYRQSLGQGPEFLIYFQGTGAADDSGLPNDRFFAVRPEGSVSTLKIQRTERGDSAVYLCASSPGVSYNEQFFGPGTRLTVL.

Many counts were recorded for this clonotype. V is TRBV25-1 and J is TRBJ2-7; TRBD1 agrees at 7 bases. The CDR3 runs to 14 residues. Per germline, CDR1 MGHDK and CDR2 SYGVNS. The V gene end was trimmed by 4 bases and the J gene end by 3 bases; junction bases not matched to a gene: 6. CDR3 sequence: CASSGDRAYYEQYV. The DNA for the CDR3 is TGTGCCAGCAGTGGAGACAGGGCCTACTACGAGCAGTACGTC.

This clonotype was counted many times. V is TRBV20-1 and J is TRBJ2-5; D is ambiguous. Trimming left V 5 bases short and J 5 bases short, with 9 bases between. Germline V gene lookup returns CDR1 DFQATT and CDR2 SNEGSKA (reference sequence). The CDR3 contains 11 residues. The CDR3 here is CSASPGETQYF. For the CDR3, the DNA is TGCAGTGCTTCGCCCGGGGAGACCCAGTACTTC.

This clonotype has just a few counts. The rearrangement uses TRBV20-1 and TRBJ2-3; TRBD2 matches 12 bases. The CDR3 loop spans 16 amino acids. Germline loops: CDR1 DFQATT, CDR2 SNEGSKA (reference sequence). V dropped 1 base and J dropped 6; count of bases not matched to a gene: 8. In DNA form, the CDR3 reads TGCAGTGCTAGAGGGGTACTAGCGGGGGGAGCGGATACGCAGTATTTT. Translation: CSARGVLAGGADTQYF.

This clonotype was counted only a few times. The CDR3 reads CASSHRGGPTTDTQYF. The CDR3 DNA sequence: TGTGCCAGCAGCCATCGGGGGGGCCCTACCACAGATACGCAGTATTTT. V gene TRBV7-9 combines with J gene TRBJ2-3; 8 bases are shared with TRBD2. This CDR3 is built from 16 residues. Germline V gene data show CDR1 as SEHNR and CDR2 as FQNEAQ (reference sequence). V dropped 5 bases and J dropped 2; count of bases not matched to a gene: 9.

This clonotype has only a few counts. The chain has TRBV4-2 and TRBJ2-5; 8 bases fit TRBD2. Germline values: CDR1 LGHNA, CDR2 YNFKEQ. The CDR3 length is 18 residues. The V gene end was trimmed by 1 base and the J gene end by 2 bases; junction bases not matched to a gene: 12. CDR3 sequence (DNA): TGTGCCAGCAGCCAAGGGGCTAGCGGGCAATCCACACAAGAGACCCAGTACTTC. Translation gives CASSQGASGQSTQETQYF.

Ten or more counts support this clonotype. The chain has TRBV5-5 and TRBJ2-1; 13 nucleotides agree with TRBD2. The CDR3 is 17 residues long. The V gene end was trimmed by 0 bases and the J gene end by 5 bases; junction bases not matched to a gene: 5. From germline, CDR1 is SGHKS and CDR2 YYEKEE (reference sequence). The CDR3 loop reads CASSLGLAGGAHNEQFF. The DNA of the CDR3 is TGTGCCAGCAGCTTGGGACTAGCGGGGGGCGCGCACAATGAGCAGTTCTTC.

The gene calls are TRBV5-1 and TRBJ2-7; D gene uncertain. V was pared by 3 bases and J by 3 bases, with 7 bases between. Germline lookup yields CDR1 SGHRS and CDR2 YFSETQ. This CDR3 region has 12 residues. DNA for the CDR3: TGCGCCAGCAGCTCCTTTCGCTACGAGCAGTACTTC. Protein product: CASSSFRYEQYF.

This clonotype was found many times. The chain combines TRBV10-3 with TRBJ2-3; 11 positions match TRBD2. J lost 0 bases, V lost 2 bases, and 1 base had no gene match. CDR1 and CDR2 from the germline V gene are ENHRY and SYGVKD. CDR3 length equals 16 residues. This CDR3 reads CAISEGTSGSTDTQYF. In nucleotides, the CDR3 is TGTGCCATCAGTGAGGGGACTAGCGGCAGCACAGATACGCAGTATTTT.

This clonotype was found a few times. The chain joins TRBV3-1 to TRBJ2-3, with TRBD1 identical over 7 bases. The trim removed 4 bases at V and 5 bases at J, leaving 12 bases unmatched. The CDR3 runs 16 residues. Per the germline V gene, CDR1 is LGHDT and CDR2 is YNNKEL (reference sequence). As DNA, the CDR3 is TGTGCCAGCAGCCCCCTCCGGACAGGATCAGTAGATACGCAGTATTTT. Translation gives CASSPLRTGSVDTQYF.